This T cell receptor beta chain stems from a study of blood T cell repertoires in COVID-19. About the research overall: Samples of COVID-19 (acute and convalescent) were obtained from the United States, Italy and Spain. Sources were T cells, B-cell-depleted T cells, or PBMCs; the material itself was cDNA or gDNA.

Germline V gives CDR1 SGDLS, CDR2 YYNGEE. The CDR3 extends over 12 amino acids. The V gene lost 4 bases and the J gene lost 9 bases, with 11 bases spanning the gap. Original processing notes: Amplification from reference gene primers served as the basis for estimated nucleated cell counts. The data were produced by immunoSEQ multiplex PCR, yet TCRdb's version contains in-frame clones alone and is incomplete. That table furnishes V, J and clone size, whereas the DNA furnished D and trimming. The repertoire includes 120,000 to 150,000 clones, approximately 80% of them detected once, and 5.5% to 8% sits in the top ten.

V and J are TRBV9 and TRBJ2-1; D unresolved. Sequenced input: peripheral blood. The clonotype was recovered from a woman between 50 and 59 years old in a cohort sampled during active or convalescent COVID-19. The CDR3 region is CASSLDFSEQFF. In DNA form, the CDR3 reads TGTGCCAGCAGCCTCGACTTTTCTGAGCAGTTCTTC.